What follows are 7 T cell receptor beta chains derived from one specimen sequenced in a study of cytomegalovirus exposure and HLA in healthy donors. PCR amplification relied on 60 Vbeta primers (plus 13 Jbeta primers). This table comes from immunoSEQ multiplex PCR, and its TCRdb copy is limited to in-frame clones, with some not included. The sample gives about 97,000 clones, roughly a tenth of which show up once; 5.1% is in the top ten. The specimen sequenced was PBMCs. The receptors come from a man between 50 and 59 years old in good health and CMV-seropositive.

The sample holds a few counts of this clone. This chain uses TRBV14 with TRBJ2-1; perhaps TRBD2 as D (6 bases). The CDR3 runs 15 residues. CDR1 SGHDN and CDR2 FVKESK come from the germline V gene. With 2 bases removed from V and 3 bases from J, the gap between germline ends came to 11 bases. The CDR3 region is CASSQRRGLYNEQFF. CDR3 nucleotide sequence: TGTGCCAGCAGCCAACGGAGGGGTCTCTACAATGAGCAGTTCTTC.

This clone was seen a handful of times. CDR3 region: CASRGLAGGPVQETQYF. CDR3 bases: TGTGCCAGCAGGGGACTAGCGGGAGGCCCCGTACAAGAGACCCAGTACTTC. This sequence joins TRBV27 and TRBJ2-5; the match to TRBD2 covers 15 bases. CDR1 MNHEY and CDR2 SMNVEV come from the germline V gene (reference sequence). V lost 6 bases to trimming and J lost 2 bases; unmatched junction nucleotides: 7. The CDR3 totals 17 residues.

This clone was counted ten times or more. This rearrangement joins TRBV6-1 to TRBJ2-3; TRBD2 matches at 9 bases. V was clipped by 2 bases and J by 1 base; unmatched bases: 4. Germline V gene sequence: CDR1 MNHNS, CDR2 SASEGT. The CDR3 runs 16 residues. CDR3 sequence: CASSERASGGTDTQYF. The CDR3 bases are TGTGCCAGCAGTGAACGCGCTAGCGGGGGCACAGATACGCAGTATTTT.

The J gene is TRBJ1-3, the V gene TRBV7-9, with 8 nucleotides matching TRBD1. V was clipped by 3 bases and J by 0 bases; unmatched bases: 4. Looked up from germline, CDR1 is SEHNR and CDR2 is FQNEAQ (reference sequence). The CDR3 is 16 amino acids. For the CDR3, the DNA is TGTGCCAGCAGCTTCTCCGGACAGGGCTCTGGAAACACCATATATTTT. Translating gives CASSFSGQGSGNTIYF.

There are a few counts of this clone. This chain uses TRBV5-1 with TRBJ2-7; 12 nucleotides align to TRBD1. CDR3 length: 16 residues. V shed 0 bases, J shed 5 bases, and the junction held 6 bases outside the gene matches. Germline loops: CDR1 SGHRS, CDR2 YFSETQ. The CDR3 spells CASSLGGTGGRDEQYF. The CDR3 DNA sequence: TGCGCCAGCAGCTTGGGCGGGACAGGGGGCCGTGACGAGCAGTACTTC.

The CDR3 here is CASSLLVRGTTEAFF. The CDR3 DNA reads as TGTGCCAGCAGCTTATTAGTAAGGGGGACCACTGAAGCTTTCTTT. The chain recombines TRBV11-2 with TRBJ1-1; D perhaps matches TRBD1 (6 bases). V was shortened by 2 bases and J by 4 bases, with 14 bases between the two germline ends. Germline V gene sequence: CDR1 SGHAT, CDR2 FQNNGV. The CDR3 runs to 15 residues.

This clone was recorded a few times. The V and J genes are TRBV7-2 and TRBJ2-5, with D perhaps TRBD1 (6 bases). Per the germline V gene, CDR1 is SGHTA and CDR2 is FQGNSA. The length of the CDR3 is 15 residues. The germline V and J ends were trimmed by 5 bases and 1 base, with 14 bases remaining between them. CDR3 region: CASSPGQRSQETQYF. The CDR3 DNA is TGTGCCAGCAGCCCCGGACAGCGCAGCCAAGAGACCCAGTACTTC.